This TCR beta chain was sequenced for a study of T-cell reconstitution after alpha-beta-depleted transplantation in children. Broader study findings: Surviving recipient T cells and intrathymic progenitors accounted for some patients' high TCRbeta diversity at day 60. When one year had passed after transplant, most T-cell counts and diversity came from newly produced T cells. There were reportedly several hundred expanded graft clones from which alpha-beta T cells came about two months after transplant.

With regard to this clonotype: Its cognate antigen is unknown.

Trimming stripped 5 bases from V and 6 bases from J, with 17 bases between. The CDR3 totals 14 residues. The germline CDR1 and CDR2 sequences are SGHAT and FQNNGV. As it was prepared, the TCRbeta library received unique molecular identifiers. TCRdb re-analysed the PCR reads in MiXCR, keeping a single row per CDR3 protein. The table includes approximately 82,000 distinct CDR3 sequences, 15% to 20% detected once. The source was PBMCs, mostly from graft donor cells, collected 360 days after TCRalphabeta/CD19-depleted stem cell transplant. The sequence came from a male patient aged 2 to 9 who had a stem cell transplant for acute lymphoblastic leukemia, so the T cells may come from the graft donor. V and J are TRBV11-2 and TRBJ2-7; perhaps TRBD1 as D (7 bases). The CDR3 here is CASSPWRGQGEQYF. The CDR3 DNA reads TGTGCCAGCAGCCCCTGGAGGGGGCAAGGCGAGCAGTACTTC.